This T cell receptor (beta chain) was recorded in a study of ipilimumab plus nivolumab after autologous stem cell transplantation (dated by TCRdb to 2020 to 2022). Background for the entire study: A median of 5 ipilimumab doses and roughly eight nivolumab doses was received by trial patients. Both primary refractory and relapsed disease were represented in the DLBCL cohort, where 18-month progression-free survival was about 82% and 31%, respectively. Patients with high-risk diffuse large B cell lymphoma, mature T cell lymphoma, or multiple myeloma undergoing autologous transplant were enrolled in the trial. The intent-to-treat population of the trial was made up of 35 to 40 patients.

On the study overall, not on this receptor specifically: The authors concluded that, as post-transplant consolidation, combined checkpoint inhibition appeared tolerable. Per the authors, a biologic rationale for further study of the post-transplant checkpoint inhibition approach was offered by T cell receptor repertoire, regulatory T cell phenotype and gut microbiota profiles.

The library was produced with the immunoSEQ multiplex PCR assay. Imported from immuneACCESS, the table was reduced by TCRdb to in-frame sequences with V and J called. These copies leave out some clones; in studies compared against another copy, an unresolved V gene accounts for under half, and the cause of the remainder is not known. Present in this sample are approximately 84,000 clones, 75% to 85% of which were seen just once. The leading ten clones occupy approximately 2.2% of the sample. Notes on this clone: Its antigen remains undetermined. Per-base quality was not reported, and no clone a single base away is much larger than it.

Starting 14 to 28 days after the autologous transplant, patients began checkpoint therapy, which included ipilimumab at 1 mg/kg intravenously on day 1 of selected weeks. Nivolumab was administered at 3 mg/kg intravenously on day 1 of weeks 1, 4, 7, 10, and every two weeks through week 26. This was a Phase Ib clinical trial that tested ipilimumab plus nivolumab, given as combined checkpoint inhibition, for consolidation following autologous stem cell transplantation. The TCR was taken from a male donor with diffuse large B-cell lymphoma. The sequenced sample was PBMCs, obtained in a trial of ipilimumab plus nivolumab as post-transplant consolidation.

The DNA sequence follows: TGTGCCAGCAGCCCCGGACAGAGCACCGGGGAGCTGTTTTTT. Translated, this gives CASSPGQSTGELFF. The chain joins TRBV5-6 to TRBJ2-2; the D gene is possibly TRBD1, with 6 bases matching. Counted from cysteine to phenylalanine, this CDR3 has 14 amino acids. This entry keeps only the CDR3 DNA: 42 bases, framed from base 1. CDR1 and CDR2, per the germline V gene, are SGHDT and YYEEEE. The junction carries 11 bases between V and J, which are trimmed by 4 bases and 4 bases respectively.